Each of the 22 T cell receptor beta chains below was sequenced from the same sample in a study of cytomegalovirus exposure and HLA in healthy donors. The PCR used 60 Vbeta and 13 Jbeta primers. Generated by immunoSEQ multiplex PCR, the TCRdb table keeps only in-frame clones and is missing some. The sample includes over 100,000 clones, roughly 88% of them seen just once. The sample was PBMCs. The receptors were sampled from a woman aged 18-29 years in good health and CMV-seropositive.

This clone was recorded once. The chain has TRBV9 and TRBJ1-5, with TRBD1 identical over 7 bases. J gave up 5 bases and V 1 base, and 9 bases lay outside the gene matches. Germline V gene lookup returns CDR1 SGDLS and CDR2 YYNGEE. CDR3 length: 16 amino acids. CDR3 region: CASSVRWRGRDQPQHF. The CDR3 coding sequence is TGTGCCAGCAGCGTAAGGTGGAGGGGGCGAGATCAGCCCCAGCATTTT.

The CDR3 DNA reads TGTGCCAGCAGCTTGGGGGGACTAGCGGGGGTTCCAGATACGCAGTATTTT. Protein: CASSLGGLAGVPDTQYF. The chain carries TRBV5-6 and TRBJ2-3, with 14 positions matching TRBD2. Trimming removed 0 bases from V and 4 bases from J; junction bases left unmatched: 4. This CDR3 comprises 17 residues. Germline V CDR1 and CDR2: SGHDT, YYEEEE.

This clone was counted only a few times. CDR3 sequence reads: CATSRSLSPAAYNEQFF. The CDR3 coding sequence is TGTGCCACCAGCAGGTCACTATCCCCCGCCGCCTACAATGAGCAGTTCTTC. The chain has TRBV15 and TRBJ2-1; D ambiguous. Germline lookup yields CDR1 LNHNV and CDR2 YYDKDF (reference sequence). V was clipped by 3 bases and J by 2 bases, with 17 bases between them. The CDR3 extends over 17 amino acids.

The chain couples TRBV7-6 to TRBJ2-7, with TRBD1 matching 10 bases. The V gene end was trimmed by 2 bases and the J gene end by 4 bases; junction bases not matched to a gene: 8. Per the germline V gene, CDR1 is SGHVS and CDR2 is FNYEAQ. The CDR3 is made up of 16 amino acids. CDR3 in amino acids: CASSLHETGGWYEQYF. The CDR3, as DNA: TGTGCCAGCAGCTTACACGAGACAGGGGGCTGGTACGAGCAGTACTTC.

Here the CDR3 DNA reads TGTGCCAGCAGCGCCGACAGGGAGTACTACGAGCAGTACTTC. As protein: CASSADREYYEQYF. The chain employs TRBV9 and TRBJ2-7; 7 bases map to TRBD1. V dropped 3 bases and J dropped 3; count of bases not matched to a gene: 6. CDR1 is SGDLS, CDR2 YYNGEE, per germline. The CDR3 has 14 residues.

The chain is built from TRBV9 and TRBJ2-7; the match to TRBD2 covers 14 bases. The CDR3 is 17 amino acids. Looked up from germline, CDR1 is SGDLS and CDR2 is YYNGEE. V was clipped by 0 bases and J by 6 bases; unmatched bases: 8. As DNA, the CDR3 is TGTGCCAGCAGCGTAGGACTAGCGGGGGGGTCCCGGAGCGAGCAGTACTTC. Its protein is CASSVGLAGGSRSEQYF.

The chain employs TRBV2 and TRBJ2-7; D may be TRBD2 (6 bases). CDR1 is SNHLY, CDR2 FYNNEI, per germline. Trimming removed 10 bases from V and 3 bases from J, with 10 bases in between. The length of the CDR3 is 11 residues. CDR3 sequence reads: CATGTGYEQYF. CDR3 coding DNA: TGTGCCACGGGGACTGGCTACGAGCAGTACTTC.

The V call is TRBV15, the J call TRBJ2-4, with 8 bases that match TRBD2. The ends lost 3 bases at V and 8 bases at J; junction bases unmatched: 15. This CDR3 region has 17 residues. From germline, CDR1 is LNHNV and CDR2 YYDKDF (reference sequence). The CDR3 DNA is TGTGCCACCAGCAGCCCCCCAGCGGGGGCGTTAGGGGACATTCAGTACTTC. This codes for CATSSPPAGALGDIQYF.

The CDR3 loop reads CASSYSTVNTEAFF. The CDR3 DNA follows: TGTGCCAGCAGTTACTCGACAGTGAACACTGAAGCTTTCTTT. J is TRBJ1-1 and V is TRBV6-5; D possibly corresponds to TRBD1 (5 bases). The CDR3 runs to 14 residues. The V end was cut by 0 bases, the J end by 0 bases, with 5 bases between. Germline V gene data show CDR1 as MNHEY and CDR2 as SVGAGI.

The V call is TRBV5-1, the J call TRBJ2-1; TRBD2 matches at 12 bases. Losses at the gene ends were 4 bases for V and 7 bases for J; bases not matched to a gene: 3. The CDR3 extends over 14 amino acids. Germline V CDR1 and CDR2: SGHRS, YFSETQ. The CDR3 reads CASSPGLAGNEQFF. The CDR3 nucleotides are TGCGCCAGCAGCCCCGGACTAGCGGGAAATGAGCAGTTCTTC.

On this clone: Germline is not matched at one junction end, which may reflect a read error. The genes are TRBV7-9 and TRBJ2-5; possible D gene TRBD1, 6 bases. CDR1 is SEHNR, CDR2 FQNEAQ, per germline (reference sequence). This CDR3 is 13 amino acids long. Here the CDR3 reads CSSSYTGIETQYF. In DNA, the CDR3 is TGTTCCAGCAGCTACACAGGGATCGAGACCCAGTACTTC.

J is TRBJ2-1 and V is TRBV2, with 8 bases identical to TRBD2. Trimming cost V 5 bases and J 6 bases; bases outside gene matches: 12. The germline V gene has CDR1 SNHLY and CDR2 FYNNEI. The CDR3 consists of 16 residues. The CDR3 protein is CASSNQGGGLGNEQFF. The CDR3 nucleotides are TGTGCCAGCAGTAATCAAGGCGGGGGGCTAGGCAATGAGCAGTTCTTC.

This chain connects TRBV10-3 to TRBJ2-1, with a possible D match to TRBD2 (6 bases). The length of the CDR3 is 13 residues. Germline values: CDR1 ENHRY, CDR2 SYGVKD. With 2 bases removed from V and 6 bases from J, the gap between germline ends came to 8 bases. CDR3 sequence reads: CAISEPGLNEQFF. The CDR3, as DNA: TGTGCCATCAGTGAGCCGGGACTCAATGAGCAGTTCTTC.

V is TRBV7-9 and J is TRBJ2-1; a possible D gene is TRBD1 (6 bases). Germline V gene sequence: CDR1 SEHNR, CDR2 FQNEAQ (reference sequence). Trimming removed 0 bases at V and 10 bases at J, with 19 bases between. This CDR3 is built from 16 residues. CDR3 sequence: CASSLALQGPFKEQFF. CDR3 nucleotides: TGTGCCAGCAGCTTAGCGTTACAGGGACCTTTTAAGGAGCAGTTCTTC. Full variable domain (outside the CDR3, taken from reference TRBV7-9 and TRBJ2-1): DTGVSQNPRHKITKRGQNVTFRCDPISEHNRLYWYRQTLGQGPEFLTYFQNEAQLEKSRLLSDRFSAERPKGSFSTLEIQRTEQGDSAMYLCASSLALQGPFKEQFFGPGTRLTVL.

The J gene is TRBJ2-7, the V gene TRBV30; D perhaps matches TRBD2 (6 bases). Germline V gene data show CDR1 as GTSNPN and CDR2 as SVGIG (reference sequence). The CDR3 runs to 15 residues. Trimming pared 3 bases from V and 2 bases from J, leaving 17 bases between. CDR3 in DNA: TGTGCCTGGAGGAGGACTAATGGCAGGGCCTACGAGCAGTACTTC. The encoded protein is CAWRRTNGRAYEQYF.

Details on this clone: One end of the junction varies from germline; a read error may be responsible. The rearrangement links TRBV7-9 to TRBJ2-2, with D possibly matching TRBD1 (5 bases). The CDR3 covers 10 residues. Germline CDR1 and CDR2: SEHNR and FQNEAQ (reference sequence). The CDR3 spells CASSLSREVF. The CDR3 DNA reads TGTGCCAGCAGCTTATCCAGGGAAGTTTTT.

V and J are TRBV30 and TRBJ2-1, with 10 bases fitting TRBD2. The CDR3 is 13 amino acids. Germline values: CDR1 GTSNPN, CDR2 SVGIG (reference sequence). V was clipped by 3 bases and J by 10 bases; unmatched bases: 6. CDR3 DNA: TGTGCCTGGAGGTTTAGCGGGGGGAGGGAGCAGTTCTTC. The encoded protein is CAWRFSGGREQFF.

V and J are TRBV9 and TRBJ2-2; 7 nucleotides agree with TRBD2. This CDR3 spans 17 amino acids. Trimming removed 0 bases from V and 1 base from J; junction bases left unmatched: 6. In germline, CDR1 is SGDLS, CDR2 YYNGEE. In DNA form, the CDR3 reads TGTGCCAGCAGCGTAGGAGCGGGCGGGGGGAACACCGGGGAGCTGTTTTTT. This sequence encodes CASSVGAGGGNTGELFF.

The chain recombines TRBV14 with TRBJ2-7; D is perhaps TRBD1 (5 bases). V was pared by 0 bases and J by 1 base, with 13 bases between. The CDR3 runs 16 residues. CDR1 and CDR2 (germline): SGHDN, FVKESK. CDR3 in DNA: TGTGCCAGCAGCCAAGAAGGGGCCTACGGGTCCTACGAGCAGTACTTC. Its protein product is CASSQEGAYGSYEQYF.

V and J are TRBV30 and TRBJ1-3; D call uncertain. Trimming removed 2 bases from V and 7 bases from J, with 12 bases in between. Germline assignment: CDR1 GTSNPN and CDR2 SVGIG (reference sequence). The CDR3 contains 13 residues. Here the CDR3 DNA reads TGTGCCTGGAGTATGTCCGCCGGGAACACCATATATTTT. This translates into CAWSMSAGNTIYF.

The V gene is TRBV6-5, the J gene TRBJ2-2; 12 bases align to TRBD2. V shed 4 bases, J shed 4 bases, and the junction held 4 bases outside the gene matches. CDR1 is MNHEY, CDR2 SVGAGI, per germline. CDR3 length equals 16 residues. As DNA, the CDR3 is TGTGCCAGCAGTTCGACGACTAGCGGGGGCACCGGGGAGCTGTTTTTT. It yields the protein CASSSTTSGGTGELFF.

The chain carries TRBV11-2 and TRBJ2-1; 8 bases map to TRBD1. The CDR3 loop spans 16 amino acids. The V gene's germline CDR1 is SGHAT and CDR2 FQNNGV. V lost 1 base, J lost 4 bases, and 6 bases stayed unmatched. CDR3 protein: CASSLVRTGPYNEQFF. Written as DNA, the CDR3 is TGTGCCAGCAGCTTAGTCAGGACAGGGCCTTACAATGAGCAGTTCTTC.